Listed below are T cell receptor beta chains from one sample, sequenced in a study of CXCR3-negative and CXCR3-positive naive CD8 T cells. TCRdb reanalyzed the 5' RACE reads, giving one entry per CDR3 protein sequence and no DNA. This table lists about 110,000 distinct CDR3 sequences. The sample consisted of naive CXCR3+ CD8+ T cells from blood. The origin of the receptors is a human donor in good health. Some clones in this sample may be carry-over from other donors' samples. Each CDR3 is given with its conserved first and last residue. The order of the fields is J gene, V gene, CDR3 protein.

TRBJ1-1 | TRBV11-2 | CASSLVRTATEAFF
TRBJ1-1 | TRBV20-1 | CSAPNWDTEAFF
TRBJ1-4 | TRBV29-1 | CSVEGKGWEKLFF
TRBJ2-7 | TRBV6-2/TRBV6-3 | CASSYRGQSYEQYF
TRBJ2-2 | TRBV29-1 | CSANSGRGGTGELFF
TRBJ1-1 | TRBV18 | CASSETTVNTEAFF
TRBJ2-1 | TRBV7-3 | CASSLSPIYNEQFF
TRBJ2-1 | TRBV7-9 | CASSLPLVGGNEQFF
TRBJ2-7 | TRBV4-3 | CASSQEGRESSYEQYF
TRBJ2-7 | TRBV4-3 | CASSQETLYEQYF
TRBJ1-6 | TRBV5-1 | CASSAGHSADSPLHF
TRBJ2-4 | TRBV7-9 | CASSSALAGDGGIQYF
TRBJ1-5 | TRBV21-1 | CASSKVRTDHQPQHF
TRBJ2-1 | TRBV28 | CASSFGLATGAGGPGSYNEQFF
TRBJ1-5 | TRBV7-2 | CASSPGGPYQPQHF
TRBJ2-7 | TRBV30 | CAWSVLAGEEQYF
TRBJ2-7 | TRBV29-1 | CSVGQGKTGGYEQYF
TRBJ2-1 | TRBV2 | CASRGANEQFF
TRBJ2-7 | TRBV15 | CATSRAGGSYEQYF
TRBJ2-7 | TRBV29-1 | CSVNGGTSGIVQYF
TRBJ2-3 | TRBV5-1 | CASSLVGLADSTDTQYF
TRBJ2-3 | TRBV27 | CASSARLAPITDTQYF
TRBJ2-1 | TRBV6-5 | CASSYSASREMDEQFF
TRBJ2-1 | TRBV6-5 | CASSYSGGPSSYNEQFF
TRBJ2-1 | TRBV12-3/TRBV12-4 | CASNLGPGTSGDEQFF
TRBJ2-1 | TRBV6-5 | CASSYLSEQFF
TRBJ2-1 | TRBV7-9 | CASSLPRGVNNEQFF
TRBJ1-1 | TRBV27 | CASSGTDYMNTEAFF
TRBJ2-5 | TRBV6-6 | CASTYLAEETQYF